This is a list of T cell receptor beta chains from one sample in a study of graft-versus-host responses after intestinal transplantation. Here immunoSEQ multiplex PCR was the method, and the copy in TCRdb shows in-frame clones only, minus some. The table lists approximately 92,000 clones, about 93% of them singletons. Antigens of these TCRs are unknown. This sample comprised unstimulated CD8+ T cells sorted from spleen or lymph node cells, obtained before intestinal transplant. The receptors were sampled from a human donor who received an intestinal transplant. Each CDR3 is given with its conserved first and last residue. Some rows have no size entry. The others give once, few or many, or a class for an expanded clone.

.	TRBV25-1	TRBJ2-5	CASTTARDSQETQYF
.	TRBV27	TRBJ2-7	CASSFGGYGQRLREQYF
once	TRBV6-5	TRBJ1-1	CASSYSFQNTEAFF
.	TRBV12-5	TRBJ2-1	CASGPRGLYNEQFF
few	TRBV9	TRBJ1-6	CASSVGQNSYNSPLHF
.	TRBV9	TRBJ2-7	CASSEGTSGGTPYEQYF
.	TRBV6-5	TRBJ1-2	CASQTGRESYGYTF
.	TRBV15	TRBJ1-6	CATSREEGDNSPLHF
.	TRBV4-1	TRBJ2-1	CASSQRGTGSSGGSYNEQFF
.	TRBV27	TRBJ2-4	CASSLNTGDEGDIQYF
.	TRBV10-2	TRBJ2-2	CASSLDRGNTGELFF
once	TRBV7-2	TRBJ2-2	CASSYPGLADTGELFF
.	TRBV5-1	TRBJ2-2	CASSLDEGELFF
.	TRBV5-6	TRBJ2-3	CASSPGQGPYFVYTQYF
once	TRBV29-1	TRBJ2-1	CSVEGTRGFSEQFF
.	TRBV7-6	TRBJ2-5	CASSLAGGGHSETQYF
.	TRBV7-7	TRBJ2-1	CASSSGGPDNEQFF
.	TRBV5-1	TRBJ2-3	CASSLVFWGDNADTQYF
.	TRBV7-7	TRBJ2-7	CASSSGILGEQYF
.	TRBV19	TRBJ1-5	CASIGADLSQPQHF
.	TRBV12-5	TRBJ1-1	CASGLVWTGGENTEAFF
.	TRBV10-3	TRBJ2-3	CAISEPTATGTPFSTDTQYF
medium-sized	TRBV6-4	TRBJ2-7	CASDLGTAKEQYF
.	TRBV11-2	TRBJ2-1	CASSLNWGDYQFF